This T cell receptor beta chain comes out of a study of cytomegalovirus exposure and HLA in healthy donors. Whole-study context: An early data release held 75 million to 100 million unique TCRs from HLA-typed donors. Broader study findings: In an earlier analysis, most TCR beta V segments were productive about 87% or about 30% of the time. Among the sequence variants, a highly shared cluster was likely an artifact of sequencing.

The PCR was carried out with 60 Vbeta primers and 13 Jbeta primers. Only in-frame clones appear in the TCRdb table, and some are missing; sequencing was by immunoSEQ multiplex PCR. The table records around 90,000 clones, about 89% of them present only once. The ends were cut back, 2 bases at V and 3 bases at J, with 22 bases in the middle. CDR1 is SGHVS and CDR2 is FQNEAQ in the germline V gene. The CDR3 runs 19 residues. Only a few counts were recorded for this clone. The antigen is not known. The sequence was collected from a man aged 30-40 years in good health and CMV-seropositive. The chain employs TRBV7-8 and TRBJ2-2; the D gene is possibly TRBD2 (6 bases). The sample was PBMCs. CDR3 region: CASSLRGLALVPDTGELFF. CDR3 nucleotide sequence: TGTGCCAGCAGCTTACGTGGGCTAGCGCTAGTCCCTGACACCGGGGAGCTGTTTTTT. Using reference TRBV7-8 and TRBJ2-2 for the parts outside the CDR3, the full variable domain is GAGVSQSPRYKVAKRGQDVALRCDPISGHVSLFWYQQALGQGPEFLTYFQNEAQLDKSGLPSDRFFAERPEGSVSTLKIQRTQQEDSAVYLCASSLRGLALVPDTGELFFGEGSRLTVL.